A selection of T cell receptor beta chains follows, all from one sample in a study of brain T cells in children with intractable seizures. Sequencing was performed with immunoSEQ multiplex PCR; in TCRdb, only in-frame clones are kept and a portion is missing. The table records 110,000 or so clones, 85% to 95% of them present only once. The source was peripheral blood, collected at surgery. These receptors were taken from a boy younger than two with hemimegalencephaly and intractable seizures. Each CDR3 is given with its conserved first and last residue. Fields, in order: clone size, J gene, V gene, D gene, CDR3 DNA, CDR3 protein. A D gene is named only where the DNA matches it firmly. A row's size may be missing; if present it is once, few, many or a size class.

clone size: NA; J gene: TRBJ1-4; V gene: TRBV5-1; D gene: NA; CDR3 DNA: TGCGCCAGCAGCTTGGACAGGGTGGATGAAAAACTGTTTTTT; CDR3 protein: CASSLDRVDEKLFF
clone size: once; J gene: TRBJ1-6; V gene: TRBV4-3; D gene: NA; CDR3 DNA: TGCGCCAGCAGCCGGGACGGGGGATCCCTCCACTTT; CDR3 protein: CASSRDGGSLHF
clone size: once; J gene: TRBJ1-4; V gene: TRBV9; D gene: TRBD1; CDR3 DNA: TGTGCCAGCAGCGTAGCAGGGGACAGGGAACGCGAAAAACTGTTTTTT; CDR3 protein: CASSVAGDREREKLFF
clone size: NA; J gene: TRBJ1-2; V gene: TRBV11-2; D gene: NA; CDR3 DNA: TGTGCCAGCAGCTCTAGGGGGAGCGGCTATGGCTACACCTTC; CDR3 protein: CASSSRGSGYGYTF
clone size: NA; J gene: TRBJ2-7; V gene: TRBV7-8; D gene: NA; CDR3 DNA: TGTGCCAGCAGCTTAGCGTTGGGGGCAGAGCAGTACTTC; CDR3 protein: CASSLALGAEQYF
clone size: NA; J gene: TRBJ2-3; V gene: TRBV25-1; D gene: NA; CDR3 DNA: TGTGCCAGCAGTGACCCCGTAGCGCGAGATACGCAGTATTTT; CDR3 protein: CASSDPVARDTQYF
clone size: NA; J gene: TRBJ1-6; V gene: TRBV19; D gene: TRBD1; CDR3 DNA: TGTGCCAGTAGCCGCGACAGGGGGCTCCTAAATTCACCCCTCCACTTT; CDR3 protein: CASSRDRGLLNSPLHF
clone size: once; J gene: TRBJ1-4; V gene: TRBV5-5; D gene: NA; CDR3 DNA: TGTGCCAGCAGCTTGGGGCACAACAATGAAAAACTGTTTTTT; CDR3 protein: CASSLGHNNEKLFF
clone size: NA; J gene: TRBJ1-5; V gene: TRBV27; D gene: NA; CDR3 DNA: TGTGCCAGCAGTTGGGGGGGAGGCGGTCAGCCCCAGCATTTT; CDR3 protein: CASSWGGGGQPQHF
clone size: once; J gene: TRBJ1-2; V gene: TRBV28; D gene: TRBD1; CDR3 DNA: TGTGCCAGCAGGCCGAGGGGACAGGGGGACTATGGCTACACCTTC; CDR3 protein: CASRPRGQGDYGYTF
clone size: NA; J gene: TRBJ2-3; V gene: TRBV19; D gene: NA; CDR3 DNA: TGTGCCAGTACCACCCCTCTCGGGGCTACAGATACGCAGTATTTT; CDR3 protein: CASTTPLGATDTQYF
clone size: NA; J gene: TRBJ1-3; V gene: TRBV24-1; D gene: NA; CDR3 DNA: TGTGCCACCAGTGACGAAATCTCTGGAAACACCATATATTTT; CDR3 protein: CATSDEISGNTIYF
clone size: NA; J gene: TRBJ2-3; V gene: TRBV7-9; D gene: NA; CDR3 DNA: TGTGCCAGCAGCTTTGCCGCAGATAGCACAGATACGCAGTATTTT; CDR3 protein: CASSFAADSTDTQYF
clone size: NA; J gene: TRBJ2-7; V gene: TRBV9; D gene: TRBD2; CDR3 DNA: TGTGCCAGCAGCGTAACCAGCGGGAGTACCGAGCAGTACTTC; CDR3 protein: CASSVTSGSTEQYF
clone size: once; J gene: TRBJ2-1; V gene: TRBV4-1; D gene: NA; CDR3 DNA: TGCGCCAGCAGGTTTACAGCGGGAACGGGGGCCGGGTACAATGAGCAGTTCTTC; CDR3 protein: CASRFTAGTGAGYNEQFF
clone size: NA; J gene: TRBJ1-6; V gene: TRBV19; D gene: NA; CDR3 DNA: TGTGCCAGTAGTATAAGAGATAATTCACCCCTCCACTTT; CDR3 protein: CASSIRDNSPLHF
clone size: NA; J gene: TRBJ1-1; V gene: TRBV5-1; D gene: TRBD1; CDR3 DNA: TGCGCCAGCAGCTTGGTGGGCAGGGGGGACACTGAAGCTTTCTTT; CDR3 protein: CASSLVGRGDTEAFF
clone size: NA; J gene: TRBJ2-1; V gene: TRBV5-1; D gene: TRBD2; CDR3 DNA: TGCGCCAGCAGCTTGCCCCTGGCTAGCGGGCGGGGATTGCGGGCTGACAGTGAGCAGTTCTTC; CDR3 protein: CASSLPLASGRGLRADSEQFF
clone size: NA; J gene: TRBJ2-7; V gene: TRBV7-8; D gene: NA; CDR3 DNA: TGTGCCAGCAGCCGACACGGGGCCTACGAGCAGTACTTC; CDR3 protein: CASSRHGAYEQYF
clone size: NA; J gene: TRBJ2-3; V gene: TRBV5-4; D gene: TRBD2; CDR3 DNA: TGTGCCAGCAGCGCGACTAGCGGGATGACAGATACGCAGTATTTT; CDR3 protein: CASSATSGMTDTQYF
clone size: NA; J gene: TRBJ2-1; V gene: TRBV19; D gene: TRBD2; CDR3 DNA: TGTGCCAGTACTAATACAGCTAGCGGGAGGAGTAAGGATGAGCAGTTCTTC; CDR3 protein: CASTNTASGRSKDEQFF
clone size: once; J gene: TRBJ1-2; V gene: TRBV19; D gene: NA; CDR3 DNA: TGTGCCAGTAGTATAGATGTCGGCTATGGCTACACCTTC; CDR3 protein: CASSIDVGYGYTF
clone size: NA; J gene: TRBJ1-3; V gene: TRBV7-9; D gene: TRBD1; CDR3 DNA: TGTGCCAGCAGCTTACCGGACAGGGGGAGCAACACCATATATTTT; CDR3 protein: CASSLPDRGSNTIYF
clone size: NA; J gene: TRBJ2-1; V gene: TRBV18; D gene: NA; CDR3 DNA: TGTGCCAGCTCACTTATAATCCTCCGGGACGGCAATGAGCAGTTCTTC; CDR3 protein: CASSLIILRDGNEQFF
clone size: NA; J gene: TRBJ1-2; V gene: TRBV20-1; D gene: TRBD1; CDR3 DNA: TGCAGTGCTTATAGGGGGCCTGGCTACACCTTC; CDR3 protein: CSAYRGPGYTF
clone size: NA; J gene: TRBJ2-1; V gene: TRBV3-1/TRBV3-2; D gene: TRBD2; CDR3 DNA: TGTGCCAGCAGCTCTAGCGGGACCTACAATGAGCAGTTCTTC; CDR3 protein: CASSSSGTYNEQFF
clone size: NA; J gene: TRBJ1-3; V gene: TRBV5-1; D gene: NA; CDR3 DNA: TGCGCCAGCAGCTCGACCCTAGCTGGAAACACCATATATTTT; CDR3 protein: CASSSTLAGNTIYF
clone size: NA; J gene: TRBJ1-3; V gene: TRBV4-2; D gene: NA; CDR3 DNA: TGTGCCAGCAGCCAAGAGAGCTCTGGAAACACCATATATTTT; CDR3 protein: CASSQESSGNTIYF
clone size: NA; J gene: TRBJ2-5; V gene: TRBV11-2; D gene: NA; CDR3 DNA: TGTGCCAGCAGCTATGGTACCCAAGAGACCCAGTACTTC; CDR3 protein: CASSYGTQETQYF
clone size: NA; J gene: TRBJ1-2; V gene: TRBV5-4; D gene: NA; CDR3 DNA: TGTGCCAGCAGCTCCGATGGTAACTATGGCTACACCTTC; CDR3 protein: CASSSDGNYGYTF
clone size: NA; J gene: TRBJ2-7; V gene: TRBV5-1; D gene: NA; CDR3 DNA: TGCGCCAGCAGCTTGGGGGCTGAAACCTACGAGCAGTACTTC; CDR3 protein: CASSLGAETYEQYF
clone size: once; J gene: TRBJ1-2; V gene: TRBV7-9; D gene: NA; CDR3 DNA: TGTGCCAGCAGCCTACCTCCCAGTGGGGGCTACACCTTC; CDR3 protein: CASSLPPSGGYTF
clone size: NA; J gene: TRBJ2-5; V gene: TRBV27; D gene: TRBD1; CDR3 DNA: TGTGCCAGCAGAACCCCCGGGACAGGGGGGACCCAGTACTTC; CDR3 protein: CASRTPGTGGTQYF
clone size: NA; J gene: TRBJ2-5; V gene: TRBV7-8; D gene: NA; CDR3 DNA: TGTGCCAGCAGTTCCAGGACTGATAGATGGGAGACCCAGTACTTC; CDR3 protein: CASSSRTDRWETQYF
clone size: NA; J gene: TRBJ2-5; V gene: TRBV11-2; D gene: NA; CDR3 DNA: TGTGCCAGCAGCTCCCTAATGCGGCGGGGGCAAGGCCAGTACTTC; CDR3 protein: CASSSLMRRGQGQYF
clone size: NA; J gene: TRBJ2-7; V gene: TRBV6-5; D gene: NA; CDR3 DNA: TGTGCCAGCAGTCTCCGACAGGACTACGAGCAGTACTTC; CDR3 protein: CASSLRQDYEQYF
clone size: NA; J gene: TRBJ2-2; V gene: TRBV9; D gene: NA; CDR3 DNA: TGTGCCAGCAGCGTAGAACCAGGGAACGCCGGGGAGCTGTTTTTT; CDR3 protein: CASSVEPGNAGELFF
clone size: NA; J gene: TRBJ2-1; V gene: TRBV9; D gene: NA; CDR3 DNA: TGTGCCAGCAGCACTGGGGGCGGACGTTACAATGAGCAGTTCTTC; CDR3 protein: CASSTGGGRYNEQFF
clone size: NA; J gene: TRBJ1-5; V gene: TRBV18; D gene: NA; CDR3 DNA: TGTGCCAGCTCACCGGGCAGGGGCAGCAATCAGCCCCAGCATTTT; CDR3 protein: CASSPGRGSNQPQHF
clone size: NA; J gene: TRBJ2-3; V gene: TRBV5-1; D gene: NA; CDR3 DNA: TGCGCCAGCAGCTTGGCCGTGACAGATACGCAGTATTTT; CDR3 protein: CASSLAVTDTQYF
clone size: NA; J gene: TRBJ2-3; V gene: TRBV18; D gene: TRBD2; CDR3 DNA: TGTGCCAGCTCACCGTTGGCCACTAGCGGAGTGGGGCCAGATACGCAGTATTTT; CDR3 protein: CASSPLATSGVGPDTQYF
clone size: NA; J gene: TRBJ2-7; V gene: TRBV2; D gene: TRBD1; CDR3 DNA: TGTGCCAGTAAGACAGGGGACCGCTACGAGCAGTACTTC; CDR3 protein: CASKTGDRYEQYF
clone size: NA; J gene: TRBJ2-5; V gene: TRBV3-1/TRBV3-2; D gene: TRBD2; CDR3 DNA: TGTGCCAGCAGCCTTCCCATAGCGGGACAAGAGACCCAGTACTTC; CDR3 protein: CASSLPIAGQETQYF
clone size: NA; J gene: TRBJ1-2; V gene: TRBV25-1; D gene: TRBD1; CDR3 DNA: TGTGCCAGCAGTGTGACAGGGATGGGTGGCTACACCTTC; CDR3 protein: CASSVTGMGGYTF
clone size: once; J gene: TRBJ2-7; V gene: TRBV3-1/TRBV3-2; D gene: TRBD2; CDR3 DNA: TGTGCCAGCAGCCCCCGGTACGCGGGAGGGCCTTCTAGCTCCTACGAGCAGTACTTC; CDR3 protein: CASSPRYAGGPSSSYEQYF
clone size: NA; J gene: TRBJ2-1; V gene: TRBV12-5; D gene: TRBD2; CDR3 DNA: TGTGCTAGTGGTCCTCGGACTAGCGGGAGCTATGAGCAGTTCTTC; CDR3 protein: CASGPRTSGSYEQFF
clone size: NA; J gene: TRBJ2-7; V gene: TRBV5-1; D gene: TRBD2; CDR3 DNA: TGCGCCAGCAGCTTGCCAATAGCGGGTGCCTCCTACGAGCAGTACTTC; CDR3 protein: CASSLPIAGASYEQYF
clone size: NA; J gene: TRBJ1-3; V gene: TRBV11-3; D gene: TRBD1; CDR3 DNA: TGTGCCAGCAGCCCGGGACAGGGAAACACCATATATTTT; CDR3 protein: CASSPGQGNTIYF
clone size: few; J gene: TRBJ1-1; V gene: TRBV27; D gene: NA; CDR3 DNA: TGTGCCAGCAGTCCTACCCCCAGGGGTAGGGACACTGAAGCTTTCTTT; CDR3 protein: CASSPTPRGRDTEAFF
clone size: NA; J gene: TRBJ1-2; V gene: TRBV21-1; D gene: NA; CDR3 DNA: TGTGCCAGCAGCAAAGTCCCGGGGGGCTACACCTTC; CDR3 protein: CASSKVPGGYTF
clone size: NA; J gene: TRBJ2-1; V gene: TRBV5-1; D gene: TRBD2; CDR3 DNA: TGCGCCAGCAGCTTTAGCGGGAGCTACAATGAGCAGTTCTTC; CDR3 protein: CASSFSGSYNEQFF
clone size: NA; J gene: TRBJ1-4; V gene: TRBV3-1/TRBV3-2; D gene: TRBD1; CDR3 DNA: TGTGCCAGCAGCCAAAGGGGGCCTGCAACTAATGAAAAACTGTTTTTT; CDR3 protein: CASSQRGPATNEKLFF
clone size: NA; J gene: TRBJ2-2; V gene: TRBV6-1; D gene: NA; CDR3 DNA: TGTGCCAGCAGTGAACTGGGCGGGGAGCTGTTTTTT; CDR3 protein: CASSELGGELFF
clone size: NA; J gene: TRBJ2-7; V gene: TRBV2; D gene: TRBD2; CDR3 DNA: TGTGCCAGCAGTGCTCGGGGACTAGCGGGAGGCGAGCAGTACTTC; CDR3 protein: CASSARGLAGGEQYF